A single sample gave rise to the 18 T cell receptor beta chains below, sequenced in a study of identical twins. TCRdb recomputed calls from the 5' RACE reads with MiXCR, one row per CDR3 protein. The data contain some 500,000 distinct CDR3 sequences, 14% of them singletons. These sequences were also reported in another study, on yellow fever vaccine responses in identical twins.

Sequenced sample: CD4+ T cells sorted from blood. Receptor source: a woman aged 18-29 years in good health.

This clonotype was counted a single time. The genes are TRBV2 and TRBJ2-5; TRBD1 matches at 10 bases. Germline-derived CDR1 and CDR2 are SNHLY and FYNNEI. This CDR3 has 15 residues. The V gene end was trimmed by 5 bases and the J gene end by 2 bases; junction bases not matched to a gene: 5. The CDR3 loop is CASSTRGQGQETQYF. The CDR3 DNA reads as TGTGCCAGCAGTACCCGGGGACAGGGGCAAGAGACCCAGTACTTC. The full variable domain, with the rest looked up from reference TRBV2 and TRBJ2-5, is EPEVTQTPSHQVTQMGQEVILRCVPISNHLYFYWYRQILGQKVEFLVSFYNNEISEKSEIFDDQFSVERPDGSNFTLKIRSTKLEDSAMYFCASSTRGQGQETQYFGPGTRLLVL.

The V and J genes are TRBV25-1 and TRBJ2-7, with D unclear. V was trimmed by 1 base and J by 5 bases, leaving 15 bases between them. The CDR3 length is 15 residues. The germline gives CDR1 MGHDK, CDR2 SYGVNS. CDR3 sequence: CASSESYSAVDEQYF. The CDR3 DNA reads as TGTGCCAGCAGTGAATCTTACAGTGCCGTCGACGAGCAGTACTTC.

This clonotype was seen ten or more times. CDR3 DNA: TGTGCCAGCAGTTACGTCGGGGGGGCATACAATGAGCAGTTCTTC. This encodes CASSYVGGAYNEQFF. V and J are TRBV6-2 or TRBV6-3 and TRBJ2-1; 8 bases agree with TRBD2. Germline V gene lookup returns CDR1 MNHEY and CDR2 SVGEGT. V lost 2 bases, J lost 4 bases, and 4 bases stayed unmatched. The CDR3 spans 15 residues.

The J gene is TRBJ2-1, the V gene TRBV11-2; D not certain. The V end lost 1 base, the J end lost 8 bases, and 6 bases lay between the germline ends. The germline V gene has CDR1 SGHAT and CDR2 FQNNGV. CDR3 size: 12 residues. The chain's CDR3 is CASSLGAYEQFF. The DNA of the CDR3 is TGTGCCAGCAGCTTAGGGGCGTATGAGCAGTTCTTC.

This clonotype was counted ten times or more. V gene TRBV10-3 combines with J gene TRBJ2-7, with 9 bases matching TRBD2. With V trimmed by 0 bases and J by 3 bases, 24 bases remained unmatched. CDR3 length: 22 amino acids. Per the germline V gene, CDR1 is ENHRY and CDR2 is SYGVKD. The CDR3 DNA reads as TGTGCCATCAGTGAGTCGAAACGCCTAGCGGGGACACCCCCAATAATCATCTACGAGCAGTACTTC. This translates into CAISESKRLAGTPPIIIYEQYF.

The V call is TRBV5-1, the J call TRBJ2-6; D might be TRBD1 or TRBD2, each matching 6 bases. V was trimmed by 0 bases and J by 0 bases, leaving 13 bases between them. This CDR3 is 18 amino acids long. Germline V CDR1 and CDR2: SGHRS, YFSETQ. CDR3 nucleotide sequence: TGCGCCAGCAGCTTGGTGCCGGGGGCCAACTCTGGGGCCAACGTCCTGACTTTC. The encoded protein is CASSLVPGANSGANVLTF.

This clonotype turned up a few times. As DNA, the CDR3 is TGTGCCAGCAGCTTTGGGGAGGGGGACTCCCTGAACACCGGGGAGCTGTTTTTT. Protein: CASSFGEGDSLNTGELFF. V gene TRBV7-8 combines with J gene TRBJ2-2; D perhaps matches TRBD2 (7 bases). V was shortened by 3 bases and J by 1 base, with 18 bases between the two germline ends. There are 18 residues in the CDR3. Germline CDR1 reads SGHVS; CDR2 reads FQNEAQ.

Ten or more counts support this clonotype. CDR3 coding DNA: TGTGCCAGCAGTTTATACGGGGGGCCCGAGCAGTACTTC. This sequence encodes CASSLYGGPEQYF. This chain links TRBV28 with TRBJ2-7; perhaps TRBD2 as D (7 bases). CDR3 length equals 13 residues. Deletions cut 1 base from V and 6 bases from J, with 10 bases between. Per germline, CDR1 MDHEN and CDR2 SYDVKM. The whole variable domain, remainder taken from reference TRBV28 and TRBJ2-7, is DVKVTQSSRYLVKRTGEKVFLECVQDMDHENMFWYRQDPGLGLRLIYFSYDVKMKEKGDIPEGYSVSREKKERFSLILESASTNQTSMYLCASSLYGGPEQYFGPGTRLTVT.

Ten or more counts support this clonotype. The chain links TRBV4-2 to TRBJ2-1, with D perhaps TRBD1 (8 bases). Germline CDR1 LGHNA, CDR2 YNFKEQ. Trimming stripped 2 bases from V and 6 bases from J, with 17 bases between. This CDR3 has 16 amino acids. CDR3 bases: TGTGCCAGCAGCCAACCACAGGGGGGGAATTTCAATGAGCAGTTCTTC. It encodes CASSQPQGGNFNEQFF.

This clonotype was detected a few times. The chain uses TRBV6-6 and TRBJ1-2, with 10 bases identical to TRBD1. This CDR3 has 13 residues. J lost 7 bases, V lost 5 bases, and 4 bases had no gene match. In germline, CDR1 is MNHNY, CDR2 SVGAGI (reference sequence). CDR3 in amino acids: CASSVTGGSGYTF. The CDR3 DNA reads TGTGCCAGCAGTGTGACAGGGGGCTCTGGCTACACCTTC.

The CDR3 loop reads CASSSGLAILDTQYF. The CDR3 DNA is TGCGCCAGCAGCTCGGGACTAGCGATATTAGATACGCAGTATTTT. V usage is TRBV5-1 and J usage is TRBJ2-3; the match to TRBD2 covers 10 bases. CDR1 is SGHRS, CDR2 YFSETQ, per germline. This CDR3 is 15 amino acids long. The J segment lost 5 bases and the V segment lost 3 bases, leaving 6 bases of the junction unmatched.

This clonotype showed up many times. The genes are TRBV5-1 and TRBJ2-1; 12 nucleotides match TRBD2. Trimming took 5 bases from V and 9 from J; bases not matched to a gene: 18. CDR3 length: 18 residues. Per the germline V gene, CDR1 is SGHRS and CDR2 is YFSETQ. This CDR3 reads CASSSSGRAGRMISEQFF. For the CDR3, the DNA is TGCGCCAGCAGTTCTAGCGGGAGGGCCGGTCGGATGATTAGTGAGCAGTTCTTC.

J is TRBJ2-3 and V is TRBV20-1; D gene unclear. The CDR3 runs 11 residues. Germline V lookup: CDR1 DFQATT, CDR2 SNEGSKA (reference sequence). V shed 3 bases and J shed 10 bases, with 11 bases lying between them. The CDR3 protein is CSASRWHPQYF. In nucleotides, the CDR3 is TGCAGTGCTAGTCGTTGGCACCCGCAGTATTTT.

The genes are TRBV7-9 and TRBJ2-7; TRBD2 agrees at 14 bases. The CDR3 is 17 residues long. The trim removed 3 bases at V and 4 bases at J, leaving 8 bases unmatched. CDR1 is SEHNR, CDR2 FQNEAQ, per germline (reference sequence). This chain's CDR3 is CASSFRGTSGSLYEQYF. In DNA form, the CDR3 reads TGTGCCAGCAGCTTCCGGGGGACTAGCGGGAGTTTATACGAGCAGTACTTC.

This chain joins TRBV12-3 or TRBV12-4 and TRBJ2-3; the D gene is possibly TRBD1 (6 bases). The germline V and J ends were trimmed by 8 bases and 6 bases, with 18 bases remaining between them. The CDR3 totals 14 residues. The CDR3: CASGPVGAWDTQYF. In DNA, the CDR3 is TGTGCCAGCGGGCCGGTGGGGGCATGGGATACGCAGTATTTT.

The chain uses TRBV12-3 or TRBV12-4 and TRBJ2-7; no firm D call. This CDR3 has 12 amino acids. Trimming took 1 base from V and 5 from J, leaving 6 bases between them. The CDR3 DNA sequence: TGTGCCAGCAGTTTAGATGGCGACGAGCAGTACTTC. Encoded protein: CASSLDGDEQYF.

This clonotype has a handful of counts. The rearrangement uses TRBV5-1 and TRBJ2-1; 12 positions agree with TRBD2. Germline V CDR1 and CDR2: SGHRS, YFSETQ. Trimming cost V 1 base and J 8 bases; bases outside gene matches: 7. The CDR3 covers 16 residues. The CDR3 DNA reads TGCGCCAGCAGCTTGCAGACTAGCGGGGGTGGGGATGAGCAGTTCTTC. Translating it yields CASSLQTSGGGDEQFF.

This clonotype showed up just a few times. The chain uses TRBV7-2 and TRBJ2-3; TRBD2 is a possible D gene (5 bases). Deletions cut 5 bases from V and 5 bases from J, with 11 bases between. The CDR3 runs to 13 residues. Looked up from germline, CDR1 is SGHTA and CDR2 is FQGNSA. CDR3 sequence (DNA): TGTGCCAGCAGCCCGGGGTTCGGAGATACGCAGTATTTT. It translates to CASSPGFGDTQYF.